This entry lists 18 T cell receptor beta chains sequenced from one sample in a study of molecular identifiers for immune sequencing clone quantification. MiXCR, applied by TCRdb to the PCR reads, yields one record per CDR3 protein. The table has about 640,000 distinct CDR3 sequences, approximately 20% seen once; the top ten hold approximately 0.9%. The sequencing input was naive CD8+ T cells from blood, with Jurkat cell RNA spiked in. Sample subset: FACS-sorted CD8+CD4-CCR7+CD45RA+ naive T cells. The receptors originated from a human donor in good health. Some libraries in this study had Jurkat cell RNA spiked in.

In its sample, this clonotype was seen many times. This chain joins TRBV13 and TRBJ2-3, with 12 positions matching TRBD2. This CDR3 is 17 amino acids long. CDR1 PRHDT and CDR2 FYEKMQ come from the germline V gene (reference sequence). J lost 1 base, V lost 5 bases, and 7 bases had no gene match. For the CDR3, the DNA is TGTGCCAGCAGCCATCTAGCGGGAGGGAGGGGCACAGATACGCAGTATTTT. As protein: CASSHLAGGRGTDTQYF.

This clonotype was observed many times. The DNA for the CDR3 is TGTGCCAGTAGTATGGCAGGGGAAGAGACCCAGTACTTC. Translation: CASSMAGEETQYF. This chain links TRBV19 with TRBJ2-5, with a weak D call TRBD1 (6 bases). In germline, CDR1 is LNHDA, CDR2 SQIVND (reference sequence). The ends were cut back, 3 bases at V and 3 bases at J, with 8 bases in the middle. This CDR3 region has 13 residues.

In its sample, this clonotype was seen many times. The rearrangement joins TRBV25-1 to TRBJ2-7; D might be TRBD2 (6 bases). Trimming took 5 bases from V and 2 from J, leaving 19 bases between them. Germline V gene sequence: CDR1 MGHDK, CDR2 SYGVNS. CDR3 size: 16 residues. CDR3 nucleotide sequence: TGTGCCAGCAGTTCCGAGTTTTCGGGACTCACCTACGAGCAGTACTTC. This translates into CASSSEFSGLTYEQYF.

This clonotype has at least ten counts. This sequence joins TRBV6-6 and TRBJ1-1; a weak D match, TRBD1 (5 bases). The CDR3 has 12 amino acids. V dropped 9 bases and J dropped 0 bases, with 8 bases sitting between them. Germline assignment: CDR1 MNHNY and CDR2 SVGAGI (reference sequence). The chain's CDR3 is CASWGVNTEAFF. The CDR3 nucleotides read TGTGCCAGTTGGGGCGTGAACACTGAAGCTTTCTTT.

As regards this clonotype: The junction does not match germline at one end; this may be a read error. The chain links TRBV6-1 to TRBJ2-7; tentatively, D is TRBD1 or TRBD2 (5 bases each). This CDR3 has 13 amino acids. In germline, CDR1 is MNHNS, CDR2 SASEGT. CDR3 sequence reads: CASRSTDYYEQCF. The CDR3 DNA reads as TGTGCCAGCAGATCGACAGACTACTACGAGCAGTGCTTC.

Ten or more counts support this clonotype. This chain links TRBV14 with TRBJ2-7, with D tentatively TRBD1 or TRBD2 (6 bases each). Trimming pared 4 bases from V and 3 bases from J, leaving 10 bases between. Germline values: CDR1 SGHDN, CDR2 FVKESK. CDR3 length: 13 residues. CDR3 nucleotides: TGTGCCAGCAGCCTACGGGGGCACTACGAGCAGTACTTC. Encoded protein: CASSLRGHYEQYF.

This clonotype was seen at least ten times. The chain has TRBV15 and TRBJ1-5, with D hard to call. The CDR3 spans 14 residues. Trimming stripped 5 bases from V and 0 bases from J, with 8 bases between. Germline V gene lookup returns CDR1 LNHNV and CDR2 YYDKDF (reference sequence). CDR3 amino acids: CATSLTTSNQPQHF. The CDR3 nucleotides are TGTGCCACCAGCCTTACTACTAGCAATCAGCCCCAGCATTTT.

This clonotype occurred many times. The gene calls are TRBV6-5 and TRBJ2-7, with D maybe TRBD1 (5 bases). The germline V gene has CDR1 MNHEY and CDR2 SVGAGI. V gave up 0 bases and J gave up 3 bases, with 15 bases separating them. This CDR3 comprises 16 residues. The CDR3, as DNA: TGTGCCAGCAGTTACTCGAGTGGCCAGGGAATCTACGAGCAGTACTTC. Protein sequence: CASSYSSGQGIYEQYF.

The table lists this clonotype with many counts. The CDR3 DNA sequence: TGTGCCAGCAGCCCCGTGTTGAACACTGAAGCTTTCTTT. This sequence encodes CASSPVLNTEAFF. The rearrangement links TRBV6-2 or TRBV6-3 to TRBJ1-1; no definite D call. V dropped 6 bases and J dropped 0 bases, with 8 bases sitting between them. CDR3 length: 13 amino acids. Germline lookup yields CDR1 MNHEY and CDR2 SVGEGT.

This clonotype has ten or more counts. The chain carries TRBV15 and TRBJ2-3; either TRBD1 or TRBD2 may supply D (6 bases each). CDR3 length: 19 residues. Trimming took 0 bases from V and 0 from J, leaving 19 bases between them. Germline V gene lookup returns CDR1 LNHNV and CDR2 YYDKDF (reference sequence). The CDR3 loop is CATSRDGSRGVTSTDTQYF. CDR3 nucleotide sequence: TGTGCCACCAGCAGAGATGGTTCTAGGGGGGTGACTAGCACAGATACGCAGTATTTT.

This clonotype was counted ten times or more. The genes are TRBV4-1 and TRBJ2-7; 9 nucleotides match TRBD1. The CDR3 runs to 16 residues. The germline V gene has CDR1 MGHRA and CDR2 YSYEKL. V lost 1 base and J lost 4; bases outside the gene matches: 8. CDR3 residues: CASSQGEGTGSYEQYF. The DNA of the CDR3 is TGCGCCAGCAGCCAAGGGGAAGGGACAGGGTCTTACGAGCAGTACTTC.

This chain connects TRBV7-9 to TRBJ1-5, with D tentatively TRBD1 (6 bases). The germline CDR1 and CDR2 sequences are SEHNR and FQNEAQ (reference sequence). The CDR3 covers 17 residues. Trimming took off 6 bases at V and 4 bases at J, with 22 bases between the two ends. CDR3 sequence: CASSLGGGAGLNQPQHF. CDR3 nucleotide sequence: TGTGCCAGCAGTTTGGGGGGGGGGGCAGGATTAAATCAGCCCCAGCATTTT. Drawing the rest from reference TRBV7-9 and TRBJ1-5, the complete variable domain is DTGVSQNPRHKITKRGQNVTFRCDPISEHNRLYWYRQTLGQGPEFLTYFQNEAQLEKSRLLSDRFSAERPKGSFSTLEIQRTEQGDSAMYLCASSLGGGAGLNQPQHFGDGTRLSIL.

This clonotype has just a few counts. This chain connects TRBV6-5 to TRBJ2-7, with D maybe TRBD1 (5 bases). The CDR3 is 14 residues long. Deletions cut 5 bases from V and 2 bases from J, with 13 bases between. CDR1 MNHEY and CDR2 SVGAGI come from the germline V gene. The CDR3 bases are TGTGCCAGCAGTCCAGCAGGGTTTCCCTACGAGCAGTACTTC. It translates to CASSPAGFPYEQYF.

The chain is built from TRBV7-2 and TRBJ1-1; D not resolved. The V and J ends lost 3 bases and 8 bases respectively, with 19 bases between them. Germline V gene data show CDR1 as SGHTA and CDR2 as FQGNSA. The CDR3 has 15 residues. CDR3 loop: CASSLHDASVVEAFF. As DNA, the CDR3 is TGTGCCAGCAGCTTGCATGACGCATCCGTGGTAGAAGCTTTCTTT.

This clonotype has at least ten counts. The chain links TRBV5-8 to TRBJ2-7; a possible D gene is TRBD2 (5 bases). CDR3 length: 14 amino acids. V shed 6 bases and J shed 1 base, with 14 bases lying between them. CDR1 is SGHTS and CDR2 is YDEGEE in the germline V gene. CDR3 in amino acids: CASTFTGGSYEQYF. The CDR3 DNA follows: TGTGCCAGCACCTTCACTGGAGGTTCCTACGAGCAGTACTTC. Based on the CDR3 plus reference TRBV5-8 and TRBJ2-7, the full variable domain is EAGVTQSPTHLIKTRGQQATLRCSPISGHTSVYWYQQALGLGLQFLLWYDEGEERNRGNFPPRFSGRQFPNYSSELNVNALELEDSALYLCASTFTGGSYEQYFGPGTRLTVT.

At least ten counts were recorded for this clonotype. The chain has TRBV2 and TRBJ1-1; possible D gene TRBD1, 6 bases. CDR1 and CDR2 (germline): SNHLY, FYNNEI. Trimming shortened V by 5 bases and J by 5 bases, and 9 bases separated the two germline ends. The CDR3 loop spans 12 amino acids. The CDR3 nucleotides read TGTGCCAGCAGTCCCGACAGGACTGAAGCTTTCTTT. This gives the protein CASSPDRTEAFF.

This sequence joins TRBV11-2 and TRBJ2-7; D might be TRBD2 (5 bases). V was trimmed by 6 bases and J by 4 bases, leaving 22 bases between them. The CDR3 is 16 amino acids. CDR1 SGHAT and CDR2 FQNNGV come from the germline V gene. DNA of the CDR3: TGTGCCAGCAGGCAAACTAGAGGCTACGCGTCTTACGAGCAGTACTTC. Its protein product is CASRQTRGYASYEQYF.

The V and J genes are TRBV7-9 and TRBJ2-5; 9 positions agree with TRBD1. There are 19 residues in the CDR3. From germline, CDR1 is SEHNR and CDR2 FQNEAQ (reference sequence). With V trimmed by 5 bases and J by 5 bases, 21 bases remained unmatched. CDR3 amino acids: CASSVRRWEGTGSLETQYF. The CDR3, as DNA: TGTGCCAGCAGCGTACGAAGGTGGGAAGGGACAGGGAGTCTGGAGACCCAGTACTTC.